This T cell receptor beta chain was documented in a study of blood T cell repertoires in COVID-19. Overall study: Collection of acute and convalescent COVID-19 samples took place in the United States, Italy and Spain. Nucleic acid was either cDNA or gDNA, and it came from T cells, B-cell-depleted T cells, or PBMCs.

Methods used by the authors: From reference gene primer amplification, estimates of nucleated cell counts were derived. Repertoires were generated with immunoSEQ multiplex PCR, while TCRdb's copy carries only in-frame clones and drops some. From that table come the V and J calls and clone size; the DNA was used to work out D and trimming. The sample lists around 250,000 clones, approximately 83% occurring once. The CDR3 is made up of 17 amino acids. CDR1 is SEHNR and CDR2 is FQNEAQ in the germline V gene (reference sequence). Trimming removed 0 bases from V and 1 base from J; junction bases left unmatched: 6.

This sequence joins TRBV7-9 and TRBJ2-7; 10 nucleotides align to TRBD1. The sample was peripheral blood. This receptor was taken from a man in his fifties with active or convalescent COVID-19. CDR3 amino acids: CASSLAIGTGDSYEQYF. CDR3 DNA: TGTGCCAGCAGCTTAGCGATTGGGACAGGGGATTCCTACGAGCAGTACTTC.